The source of this TCR beta chain is a study of cytomegalovirus exposure and HLA in healthy donors (dated by TCRdb to the late 2010s). About the study as a whole: An earlier analysis of 587 of the donors reported around 280 Gb of sequence data and some 110 million unique TCR beta sequences obtained from about 180 million T cells. An earlier analysis of roughly 600 of the donors used high-throughput TCR beta sequencing to judge whether each TCR beta V gene segment behaved as functional or pseudogenic. An early release covering about 600 HLA-typed donors comprised about 320 gigabases of sequencing data and some 79 million unique TCR sequences. Roughly 5 DR-DQ haplotypes were treated as single units for association and clustering because of strong linkage in the cohort. Every discovery cohort repertoire had been produced on one sequencing platform. The number of typed donors differed by locus: roughly 629-640 for A, B, C, DRB1 and DQB1; 500 to 550 for DQA1; approximately 600 for DPA1; and some 450 for DPB1. The study aimed to test whether cataloging public T cell receptors could reveal signatures of past pathogen exposure. A later analysis re-analyzed previously published TCR beta repertoires from about 600 donors and added high-resolution HLA genotyping to study TCR occurrence patterns. Among some 400 genotyped donors of the cohort, an average of approximately 240,000 unique TCR beta nucleotide sequences was sequenced per donor, of which 15% to 20% were non-productive. The later analysis used no new phenotypic data to find candidate immune exposures, relying instead on TCR beta sequences and their occurrence across donors. To predict cytomegalovirus infection status, the study brought together high-throughput TCR immunosequencing, statistical association of individual TCRs with disease status, and machine learning. Along with the roughly 710-subject first cohort, a separate validation cohort of some 130 different subjects was used. The study used immunosequencing to profile the T cell repertoires of some 600 subjects and linked those repertoires to cytomegalovirus serostatus. In a later genetic analysis, genome-wide SNP genotypes for about 55% of the 666 donors were used, and that subset was treated as a discovery cohort. HLA typing covered class I and class II loci at four-digit resolution. Donor age, sex, ethnicity and CMV serostatus were compiled alongside the repertoire data. Of the 300 to 450 genotyped donors, 65% to 90% fell in the genetic ancestry cluster associated with self-reported Caucasian donors.

This clone was detected a few times. Its antigen remains undetermined. Base qualities were left out, and no much larger clone turns up one base away. V is pruned by 5 bases and J by 3 bases, leaving 1 base of the junction without a gene match. The CDR3 goes from the cysteine to the phenylalanine over 14 residues. CDR3 DNA is the only sequence kept; it has 42 bases, read in frame from the first base. CDR1 and CDR2 were assigned from the germline V gene (reference sequence) as LNHNV and YYDKDF. Library generation was performed with the immunoSEQ multiplex PCR assay. For the multiplex PCR, a mixture combining 60 forward primers for TCR Vbeta segments and 13 reverse primers for TCR Jbeta segments was used. Amplification of the CDR3 region of rearranged TCR beta genes was performed with a multiplex PCR assay on genomic DNA. The Illumina HiSeq System was used to sequence the amplified TCR beta libraries as 87-base-pair reads. Processing in the source paper ran as follows. A later analysis counted approximately 74 million unique TCR beta chains across the 666 repertoires, and 9 million to 14 million of these chains were shared by at least two donors. To remove PCR and sequencing errors, raw reads were error-corrected and collapsed into unique sequences using a nearest-neighbor algorithm that merged closely related sequences. V, D and J gene segments were assigned by aligning CDR3 sequences to IMGT reference sequences. For a sequence to be retained, a match of at least six nucleotides was required to both a V gene segment and a J gene segment. Rearrangements were called productive when the CDR3 lacked stop codons and stayed in frame with V and J; all others were non-productive. CDR3 was defined by IMGT convention, running from the second conserved V-encoded cysteine to the conserved J-encoded phenylalanine. In an earlier analysis of around 570 of the donors, sequences lacking an unambiguous match to a single V gene segment were excluded. An earlier analysis of several hundred of the donors called V segments functional above 56.7% productive rearrangements and segregating when the between-donor standard deviation exceeded 5%. A statistical classification framework was built to diagnose cytomegalovirus status from the catalog of TCR beta chain sequences. In a later analysis, TCR nucleotide sequences were compared against IMGT/GENE-DB human TR gene sequences so that V and J genes could be assigned. A later analysis assigned CDR3 sequences and most-parsimonious VDJ recombination scenarios with the TCRdist pipeline. In a later analysis, each TCR beta chain was defined by its CDR3 amino acid sequence together with its V-gene family, and reads lacking a unique V-gene family were excluded. As a way to deal with suspected cross-contamination and a sequencing artifact, a later analysis dropped over 550 nucleotide sequences that were highly shared and had low generation probability. A later analysis calculated a clonal expansion index for each public chain from normalized within-repertoire ranks of inferred template counts. Generation probabilities in a later analysis came from a VDJ recombination model fitted to out-of-frame rearrangements, and those results were checked against IGoR. A later analysis scored TCR-TCR, TCR-HLA and TCR-CMV co-occurrence with hypergeometric tests, applying a repertoire-size bias correction to TCR pairs. In a later analysis, false discovery rates were estimated by permuting HLA or CMV assignments 20 times. A later analysis grouped co-occurring TCRs with DBSCAN, adding TCRdist sequence similarity when clustering within HLA-allele-positive subsets. For co-occurrence clustering, repertoires with fewer than 30,000 or more than 120,000 public chains were excluded, along with roughly 5 repertoires with anomalous nucleotide sharing. This is the immuneACCESS table as TCRdb keeps it, with only in-frame sequences that have V and J called. A part of the clones is gone; compared with another copy, unresolved V genes explain less than half, and the rest is unexplained. Clone size and the V and J calls come from that table; the DNA yielded D and trimming. This sample comprises about 130,000 clones, around 77% of them detected only once. The top ten clonotypes cover under 5% of the sample.

The cohort consisted of 600 to 750 healthy bone marrow donors. At the time of sampling, all cohort members were nominally healthy, though unrecorded immune exposures were likely present. The donor tested CMV seropositive and was one of the 289 seropositive cohort members. Every donor gave a peripheral blood sample, and the peripheral blood mononuclear cells from that sample were used for TCR beta sequencing. The Qiagen DNeasy Blood Extraction Kit was used to extract genomic DNA from the blood cell samples. Here is what the overall study found, with its caveats: Broadly in line with IMGT annotations, most TCR beta V segments showed up in productive rearrangements about 90% or about 30% of the time in an earlier analysis of under 700 of the donors. Because HLA typing was missing for some donors at each locus, association tests included only the typed subset. Across donors, most TCR sequences were observed very rarely, whereas some public TCRs were present in many individuals. In the study, 150 to 200 TCR beta chains were listed as associated with cytomegalovirus. Roughly uniform sequencing depth across donors was assumed in presence/absence analyses, although this assumption may not hold. Seventeen rarely observed V segments, including chromosome 9 orphons, were excluded from the earlier analysis of some 590 of the donors because counts were too low. A further reported finding was that TCR beta sequences accurately predicted the HLA-A and HLA-B alleles for most subjects in the first cohort. In a later analysis, several top co-occurrence clusters were reported to appear linked to parvovirus B19, influenza, CMV and Epstein-Barr virus. The only immune exposure information available for the cohort was CMV serostatus. According to the authors, the approach could potentially be generalized to other disease states and immunological phenotypes. Compared with the roughly 600-donor mean, donors in an Asian-associated ancestry cluster had fewer N-insertions in productive TCRs, according to a later genetic analysis. Cytomegalovirus status was reported to be diagnosed by the classifier with high specificity and sensitivity in both the original and validation cohorts. Correlated functional status among segregating V segments might reflect linkage disequilibrium, but an unknown experimental factor could not be ruled out. A later analysis found that most CMV-associated TCR beta chains appeared HLA-restricted, with HLA associations seemingly driven largely by CMV exposure. This cohort had only TCR beta chains sequenced, and the lack of alpha or paired-chain data limited which features could be detected. Some IMGT-functional V segments, including TRBV6-2 and TRBV6-3, could not be told apart with the 87-base-pair reads, so those segments were excluded. The sequencing pipeline was judged likely to have produced a cluster of highly shared sequence variants as a technical artifact. In a later analysis, HLA-associated TCR beta chains showed more clonal expansion and lower generation probabilities than non-associated chains that were equally common. In vitro tests confirmed that a few of the cytomegalovirus-associated TCR beta chains recognize cytomegalovirus antigens. A later genetic analysis associated a missense DCLRE1C variant with V-gene and J-gene trimming of TCR beta chains, and an independent cohort replicated the association. A later analysis associated about 18,000 TCR beta sequences with specific HLA alleles at a false discovery rate of 0.05. Strong co-occurrence of HLA alleles, especially DR and DQ, made assigning TCR associations to individual alleles difficult. In a later analysis, the rate of TCR association differed among HLA loci, with DRB1 alleles having the most associated TCRs and HLA-C alleles having the fewest.

The clonotype was recovered from a male donor in good health and CMV-seropositive. Sequencing input: PBMCs. The sequence is built from TRBV15 and TRBJ1-2; 12 central bases correspond to TRBD1. The DNA sequence follows: TGTGCCACCAGCGGGACAGGGGGCGACTATGGCTACACCTTC. Translation gives CATSGTGGDYGYTF.